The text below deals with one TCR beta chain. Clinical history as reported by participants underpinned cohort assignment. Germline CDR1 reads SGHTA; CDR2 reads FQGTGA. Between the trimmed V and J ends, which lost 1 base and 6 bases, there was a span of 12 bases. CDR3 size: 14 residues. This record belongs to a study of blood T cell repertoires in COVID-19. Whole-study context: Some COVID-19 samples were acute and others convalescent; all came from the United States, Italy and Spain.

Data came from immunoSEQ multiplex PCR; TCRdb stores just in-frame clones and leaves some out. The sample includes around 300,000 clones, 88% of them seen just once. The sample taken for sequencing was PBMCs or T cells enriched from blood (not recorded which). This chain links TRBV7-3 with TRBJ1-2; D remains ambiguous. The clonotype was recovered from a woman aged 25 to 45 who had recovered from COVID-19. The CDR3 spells CASSLNTNYDGYTF. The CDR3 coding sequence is TGTGCCAGCAGCTTAAACACCAACTACGATGGCTACACCTTC.